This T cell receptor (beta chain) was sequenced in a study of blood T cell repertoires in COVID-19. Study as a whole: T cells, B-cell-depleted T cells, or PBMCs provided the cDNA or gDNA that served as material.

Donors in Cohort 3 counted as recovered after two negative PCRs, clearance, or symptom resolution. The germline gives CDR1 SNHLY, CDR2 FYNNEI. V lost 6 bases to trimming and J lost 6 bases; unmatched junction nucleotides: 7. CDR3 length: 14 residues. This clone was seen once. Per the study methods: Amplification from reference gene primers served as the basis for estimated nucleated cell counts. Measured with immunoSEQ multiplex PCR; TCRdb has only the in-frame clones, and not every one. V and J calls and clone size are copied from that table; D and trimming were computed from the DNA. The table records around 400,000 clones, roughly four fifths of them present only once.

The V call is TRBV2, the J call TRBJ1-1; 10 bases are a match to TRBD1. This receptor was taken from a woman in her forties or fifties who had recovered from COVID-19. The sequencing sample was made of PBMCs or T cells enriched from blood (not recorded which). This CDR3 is CASSMGQGIAEAFF. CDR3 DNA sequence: TGTGCCAGCAGCATGGGACAGGGGATCGCTGAAGCTTTCTTT.